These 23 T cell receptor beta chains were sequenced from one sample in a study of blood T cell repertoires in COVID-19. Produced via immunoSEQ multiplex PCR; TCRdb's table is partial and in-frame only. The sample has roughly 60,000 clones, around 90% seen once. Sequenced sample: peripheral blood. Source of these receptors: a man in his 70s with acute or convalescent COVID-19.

The CDR3 DNA follows: TGTGCCAGCAGCGTAGGTAGAGTTCTGGCAGGAGGAAAGGAGACCCAGTACTTC. Translating gives CASSVGRVLAGGKETQYF. The V call is TRBV9, the J call TRBJ2-5, with D tentatively TRBD2 (5 bases). The CDR3 sequence is 18 residues long. V lost 0 bases and J lost 5, with 23 bases in between. Germline lookup yields CDR1 SGDLS and CDR2 YYNGEE.

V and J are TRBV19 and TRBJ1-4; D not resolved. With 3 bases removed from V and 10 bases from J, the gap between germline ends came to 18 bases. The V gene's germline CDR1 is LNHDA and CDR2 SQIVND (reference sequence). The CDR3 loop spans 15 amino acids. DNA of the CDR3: TGTGCCAGTAGTATTGGGGTTGGGAGAAGTGGAAAACTGTTTTTT. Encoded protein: CASSIGVGRSGKLFF.

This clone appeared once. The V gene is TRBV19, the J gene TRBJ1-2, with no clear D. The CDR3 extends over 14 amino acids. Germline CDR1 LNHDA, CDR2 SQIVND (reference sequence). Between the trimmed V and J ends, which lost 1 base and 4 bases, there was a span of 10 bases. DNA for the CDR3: TGTGCCAGTAGTATAGGGCGGCAGTCCTATGGCTACACCTTC. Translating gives CASSIGRQSYGYTF.

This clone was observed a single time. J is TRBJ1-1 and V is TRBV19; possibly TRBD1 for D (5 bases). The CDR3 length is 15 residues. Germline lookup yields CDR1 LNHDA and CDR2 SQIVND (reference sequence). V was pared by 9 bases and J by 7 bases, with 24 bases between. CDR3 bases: TGTGCCAGCACTCTGGGGGGTACTCCGGGGAGTGAAGCTTTCTTT. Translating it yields CASTLGGTPGSEAFF.

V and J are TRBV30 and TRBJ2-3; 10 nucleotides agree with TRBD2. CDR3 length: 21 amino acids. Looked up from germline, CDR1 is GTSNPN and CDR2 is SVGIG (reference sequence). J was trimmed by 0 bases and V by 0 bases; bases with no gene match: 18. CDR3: CAWSVTSHLNPSGGSTDTQYF. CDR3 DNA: TGTGCCTGGAGTGTAACCTCGCATCTCAACCCTAGCGGGGGTAGCACAGATACGCAGTATTTT.

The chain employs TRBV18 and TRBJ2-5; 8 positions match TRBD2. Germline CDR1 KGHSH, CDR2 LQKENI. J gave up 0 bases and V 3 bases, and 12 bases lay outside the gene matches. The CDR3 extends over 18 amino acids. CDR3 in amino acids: CASSPGTREGTYQETQYF. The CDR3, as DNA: TGTGCCAGCTCACCCGGGACTAGGGAGGGAACGTACCAAGAGACCCAGTACTTC.

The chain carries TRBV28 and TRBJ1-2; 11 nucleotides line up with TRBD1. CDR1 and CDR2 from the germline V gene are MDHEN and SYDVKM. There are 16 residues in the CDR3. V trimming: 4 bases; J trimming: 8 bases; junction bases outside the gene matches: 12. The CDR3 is CASSYPHGDRGSGYTF. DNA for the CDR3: TGTGCCAGCAGTTACCCCCACGGGGACAGGGGGAGCGGCTACACCTTC.

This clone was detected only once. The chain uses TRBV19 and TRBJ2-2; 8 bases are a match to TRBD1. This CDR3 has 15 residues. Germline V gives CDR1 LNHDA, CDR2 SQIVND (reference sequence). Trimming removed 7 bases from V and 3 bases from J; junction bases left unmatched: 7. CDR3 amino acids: CASTLGQGHTGELFF. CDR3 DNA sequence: TGTGCCAGTACTCTTGGACAGGGCCACACCGGGGAGCTGTTTTTT.

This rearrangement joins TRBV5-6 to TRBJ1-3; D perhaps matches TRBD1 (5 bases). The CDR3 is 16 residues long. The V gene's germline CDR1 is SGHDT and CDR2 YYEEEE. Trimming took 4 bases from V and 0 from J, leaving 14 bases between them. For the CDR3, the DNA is TGTGCCAGCAGCCTAATGGGGGGAAGCTCTGGAAACACCATATATTTT. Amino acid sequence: CASSLMGGSSGNTIYF.

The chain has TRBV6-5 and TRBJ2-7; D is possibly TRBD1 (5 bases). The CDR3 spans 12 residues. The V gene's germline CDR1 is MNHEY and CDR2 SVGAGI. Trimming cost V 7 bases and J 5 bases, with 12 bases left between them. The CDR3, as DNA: TGTGCCAGCACCTTAAGGGGAAACGAGCAGTACTTC. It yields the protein CASTLRGNEQYF.

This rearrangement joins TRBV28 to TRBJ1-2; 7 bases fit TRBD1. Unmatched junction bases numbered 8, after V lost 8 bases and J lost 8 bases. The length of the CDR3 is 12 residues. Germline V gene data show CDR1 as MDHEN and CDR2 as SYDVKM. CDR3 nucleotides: TGTGCCAGCGGCAGGGGGGACTGGGGCTACACCTTC. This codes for CASGRGDWGYTF.

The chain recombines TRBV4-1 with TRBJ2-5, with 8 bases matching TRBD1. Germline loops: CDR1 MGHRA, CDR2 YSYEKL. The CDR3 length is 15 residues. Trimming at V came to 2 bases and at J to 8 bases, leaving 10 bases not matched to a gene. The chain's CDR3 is CASSQIDRGRETQYF. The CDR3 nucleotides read TGCGCCAGCAGCCAAATCGACAGGGGACGGGAAACCCAGTACTTC.

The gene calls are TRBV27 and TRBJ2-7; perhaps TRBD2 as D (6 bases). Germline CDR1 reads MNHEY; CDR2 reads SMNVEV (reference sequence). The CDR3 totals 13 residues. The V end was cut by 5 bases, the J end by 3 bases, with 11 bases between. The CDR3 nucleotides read TGTGCCAGCAGTATACGGGGGAGCTACGAGCAGTACTTC. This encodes CASSIRGSYEQYF.

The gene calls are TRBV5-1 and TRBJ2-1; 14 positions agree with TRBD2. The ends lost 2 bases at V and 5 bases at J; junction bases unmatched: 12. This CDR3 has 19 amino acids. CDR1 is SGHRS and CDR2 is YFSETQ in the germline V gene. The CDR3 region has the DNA TGCGCCAGCAGCTTCGGACTAGCGGGAGGTGGAACGGGAAACAATGAGCAGTTCTTC. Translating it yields CASSFGLAGGGTGNNEQFF.

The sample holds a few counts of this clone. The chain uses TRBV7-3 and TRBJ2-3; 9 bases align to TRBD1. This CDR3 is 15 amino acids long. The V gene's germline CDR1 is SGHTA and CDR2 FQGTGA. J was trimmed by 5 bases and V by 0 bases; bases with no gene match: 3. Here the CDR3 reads CASSLTPTGGDTQYF. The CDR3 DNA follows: TGTGCCAGCAGCTTAACTCCGACAGGGGGAGATACGCAGTATTTT.

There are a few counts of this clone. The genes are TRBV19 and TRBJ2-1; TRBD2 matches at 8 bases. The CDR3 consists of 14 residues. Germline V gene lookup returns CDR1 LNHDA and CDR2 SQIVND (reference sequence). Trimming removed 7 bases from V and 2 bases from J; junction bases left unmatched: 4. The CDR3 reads CASMRGVTYNEQFF. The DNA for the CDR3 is TGTGCCAGTATGCGGGGGGTGACCTACAATGAGCAGTTCTTC. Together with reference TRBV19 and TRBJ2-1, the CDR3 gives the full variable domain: DGGITQSPKYLFRKEGQNVTLSCEQNLNHDAMYWYRQDPGQGLRLIYYSQIVNDFQKGDIAEGYSVSREKKESFPLTVTSAQKNPTAFYLCASMRGVTYNEQFFGPGTRLTVL.

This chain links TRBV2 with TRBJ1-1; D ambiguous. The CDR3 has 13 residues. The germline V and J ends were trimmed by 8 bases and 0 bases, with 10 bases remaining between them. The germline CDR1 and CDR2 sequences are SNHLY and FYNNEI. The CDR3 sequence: CASLRGMNTEAFF. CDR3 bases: TGTGCCAGCCTGAGAGGGATGAACACTGAAGCTTTCTTT.

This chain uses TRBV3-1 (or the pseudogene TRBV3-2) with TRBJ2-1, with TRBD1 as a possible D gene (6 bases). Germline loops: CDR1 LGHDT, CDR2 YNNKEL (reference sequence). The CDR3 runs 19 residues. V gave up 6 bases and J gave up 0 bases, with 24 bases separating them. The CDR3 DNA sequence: TGTGCCAGCAGTCCCGGGACAAGGGGTACTATAAGCTCCTACAATGAGCAGTTCTTC. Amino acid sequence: CASSPGTRGTISSYNEQFF.

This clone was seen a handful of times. The DNA for the CDR3 is TGTGCCAGCAGTCCGGTTTACAGGGGTCCCGGTCTCGGGGAGCTGTTTTTT. Translating it yields CASSPVYRGPGLGELFF. V gene TRBV28 combines with J gene TRBJ2-2; 7 bases are a match to TRBD1. The V gene's germline CDR1 is MDHEN and CDR2 SYDVKM. The J segment lost 7 bases and the V segment lost 5 bases, leaving 16 bases of the junction unmatched. This CDR3 region has 17 residues.

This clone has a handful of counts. The CDR3 reads CATSEGQDIYGYTF. The CDR3 DNA is TGTGCCACCAGTGAAGGACAGGACATCTATGGCTACACCTTC. The chain couples TRBV24-1 to TRBJ1-2, with 7 nucleotides matching TRBD1. This CDR3 comprises 14 residues. The trim removed 4 bases at V and 4 bases at J, leaving 5 bases unmatched. Germline V gene data show CDR1 as KGHDR and CDR2 as SFDVKD.

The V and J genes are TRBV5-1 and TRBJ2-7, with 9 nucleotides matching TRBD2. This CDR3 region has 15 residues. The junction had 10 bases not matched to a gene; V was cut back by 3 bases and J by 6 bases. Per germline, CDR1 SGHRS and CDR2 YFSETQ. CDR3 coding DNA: TGCGCCAGCAGCTCCACAGCGGGAGGAATGCGCGAGCAGTACTTC. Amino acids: CASSSTAGGMREQYF.

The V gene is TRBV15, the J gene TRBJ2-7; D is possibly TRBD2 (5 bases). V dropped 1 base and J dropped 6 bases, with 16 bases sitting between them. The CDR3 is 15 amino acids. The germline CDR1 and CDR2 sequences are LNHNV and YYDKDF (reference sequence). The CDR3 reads CATSRGGLNHGEQYF. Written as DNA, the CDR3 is TGTGCCACCAGCAGAGGTGGACTGAATCACGGCGAGCAGTACTTC.

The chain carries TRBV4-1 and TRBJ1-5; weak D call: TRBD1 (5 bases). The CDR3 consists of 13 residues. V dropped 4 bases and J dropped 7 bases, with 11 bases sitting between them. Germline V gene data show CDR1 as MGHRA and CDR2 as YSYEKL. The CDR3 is CASSRGGLQPQHF. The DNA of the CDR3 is TGCGCCAGCAGCCGGGGCGGTTTACAGCCCCAGCATTTT.